The clone carrying this T cell receptor beta chain has just a few counts. Its antigen is not identified. This entry belongs to a study of CD8 T cells in ankylosing spondylitis. Using quantitative 5'-RACE with molecular barcodes, the authors made TCR beta libraries. TCRdb recomputed calls from the 5' RACE reads with MiXCR, one row per CDR3 protein. Of 150,000 to 200,000 distinct CDR3 sequences detected, around a third appear once; the ten largest clones hold about 5.5%. The CDR3 covers 16 residues. The germline CDR1 and CDR2 sequences are MNHEY and SVGAGI. Between the trimmed V and J ends, which lost 0 bases and 6 bases, there was a span of 15 bases. General study points: In ankylosing spondylitis patients, matched synovial fluid reportedly showed significant enrichment of disease-linked clones. Past studies reported some motif variants in reactive arthritis synovial fluid and blood.

The rearrangement links TRBV6-5 to TRBJ2-1; possible D gene TRBD1, 5 bases. The clonotype was recovered from a male donor with ankylosing spondylitis. What was sequenced was synovial fluid, either unsorted or a sorted T cell fraction (not recorded which). For the CDR3, the DNA is TGTGCCAGCAGTTACTCATCAGGGCGGAGAATCAATGAGCAGTTCTTC. It translates to CASSYSSGRRINEQFF.